This T cell receptor (beta chain) was sequenced in a study of cytomegalovirus exposure and HLA in healthy donors. Study results and limitations: In an earlier analysis, in fewer than 700 donors, most V segments appeared productive either ~87% or ~30% of the time.

Each donor was nominally healthy when sampled (though unrecorded immune exposures were likely). Between the trimmed V and J ends, which lost 2 bases and 1 base, there was a span of 6 bases. Germline V gene lookup returns CDR1 SGHRS and CDR2 YFSETQ. The CDR3 has 13 amino acids. With 60 Vbeta and 13 Jbeta primers, the PCR was carried out. Sequencing was performed with immunoSEQ multiplex PCR; in TCRdb, only in-frame clones are kept and a portion is missing. Altogether about 160,000 clones are present, approximately 81% being singletons, with the ten largest covering approximately 7%. For this clone: The antigen is undetermined. This same CDR3 is encoded by further DNA sequences in the sample.

The sequenced sample consisted of PBMCs. This chain connects TRBV5-1 to TRBJ1-1, with a tentative D call TRBD1 (6 bases). The source is a woman younger than 45 in good health and CMV-seropositive. The CDR3 DNA is TGCGCCAGCAGCTTACAGGGGAACACTGAAGCTTTCTTT. Its translation is CASSLQGNTEAFF.